The entry below describes one T cell receptor (beta chain). These data belong to a study of blood T cell dynamics during melanoma immunotherapy. Study at large: First-line therapy was either pembrolizumab or nivolumab with ipilimumab for metastatic melanoma.

For sorted CD8+ subsets, all extracted DNA was loaded. TCRdb's copy holds only in-frame clones and misses some; the assay was immunoSEQ multiplex PCR. The sample has 15,000 to 20,000 clones; about 94% are singletons. V shed 5 bases and J shed 0 bases, with 14 bases lying between them. Germline V gives CDR1 LNHDA, CDR2 SQIVND (reference sequence). This CDR3 has 15 residues. Time point specified: week 3, after first cycle of checkpoint inhibitor. Apart from a couple of fast progressors, RECIST 1.1 response was judged 12 weeks post-infusion. The chain couples TRBV19 to TRBJ2-7, with D uncertain. The receptor was isolated from a human donor with melanoma. Material: effector memory CD8+ T cells from blood, obtained from a patient treated with checkpoint blockade. The CDR3 region is CASSLRSMSSYEQYF. The CDR3 DNA sequence: TGTGCCAGTAGTCTACGATCCATGAGCTCCTACGAGCAGTACTTC.